The 28 T cell receptor beta chains in this list originate from one sample, sequenced in a study of control samples from healthy donors and cancer patients. Repertoires were generated with immunoSEQ multiplex PCR, while TCRdb's copy carries only in-frame clones and drops some. The table shows approximately 220,000 clones, with about 95% occurring only once. Input material: blood. The receptor set was obtained from a man aged 45-65 years in good health.

V usage is TRBV11-1 and J usage is TRBJ2-1; 11 bases agree with TRBD2. This CDR3 spans 13 amino acids. The V gene end was trimmed by 2 bases and the J gene end by 12 bases; junction bases not matched to a gene: 3. CDR1 SGHAT and CDR2 FQDESV come from the germline V gene (reference sequence). The CDR3 loop is CASSLLAGGPQFF. CDR3 sequence (DNA): TGTGCCAGCAGCTTACTAGCGGGGGGCCCGCAGTTCTTC.

The chain has TRBV6-6 and TRBJ1-2; the D gene is possibly TRBD1 (5 bases). Per the germline V gene, CDR1 is MNHNY and CDR2 is SVGAGI (reference sequence). This CDR3 has 13 amino acids. Trimming took off 4 bases at V and 4 bases at J, with 10 bases between the two ends. DNA of the CDR3: TGTGCCAGCAGTTCCCGACAGTCCTATGGCTACACCTTC. Its translation is CASSSRQSYGYTF.

V is TRBV20-1 and J is TRBJ2-7; the D is unclear. The CDR3 contains 11 residues. With 5 bases removed from V and 5 bases from J, the gap between germline ends came to 10 bases. The V gene's germline CDR1 is DFQATT and CDR2 SNEGSKA (reference sequence). The CDR3 spells CSAALTDEQYF. The DNA for the CDR3 is TGCAGTGCTGCCCTCACCGACGAGCAGTACTTC.

The genes are TRBV6-5 and TRBJ1-2; TRBD1 might be the D (6 bases). This CDR3 contains 15 residues. CDR1 is MNHEY and CDR2 is SVGAGI in the germline V gene. V was trimmed by 8 bases and J by 3 bases, leaving 19 bases between them. The CDR3 nucleotides read TGTGCCAGCGCTCCTGACGGGGGGCGCGACTATGGCTACACCTTC. Translated, it gives CASAPDGGRDYGYTF.

A single count supports this clone. This chain joins TRBV9 and TRBJ2-5; D is unclear. Germline CDR1 and CDR2: SGDLS and YYNGEE. Trimming took 0 bases from V and 5 from J, leaving 11 bases between them. The CDR3 runs to 14 residues. Written as DNA, the CDR3 is TGTGCCAGCAGCGTAGCTCCACTCGTGGAGACCCAGTACTTC. It yields the protein CASSVAPLVETQYF.

The CDR3 DNA is TGCAGTGCTAGCCGGTCCTATGGCTACACCTTC. Protein sequence: CSASRSYGYTF. This chain uses TRBV20-1 with TRBJ1-2, with unresolved D. V lost 3 bases and J lost 4, with 6 bases in between. The CDR3 totals 11 residues. In germline, CDR1 is DFQATT, CDR2 SNEGSKA (reference sequence).

This chain joins TRBV6-5 and TRBJ1-2; the D gene is possibly TRBD1 (6 bases). The CDR3 runs to 14 residues. V lost 5 bases, J lost 3 bases, and 13 bases lay in between. Per the germline V gene, CDR1 is MNHEY and CDR2 is SVGAGI. CDR3 loop: CASSPAGAHYGYTF. The CDR3 DNA is TGTGCCAGCAGTCCTGCGGGGGCACACTATGGCTACACCTTC.

The V gene is TRBV5-1, the J gene TRBJ2-2; D ambiguous. The germline V gene has CDR1 SGHRS and CDR2 YFSETQ. V dropped 5 bases and J dropped 2 bases, with 7 bases sitting between them. This CDR3 spans 13 amino acids. CDR3 residues: CASREENTGELFF. DNA for the CDR3: TGCGCCAGCAGAGAAGAAAACACCGGGGAGCTGTTTTTT.

This clone appeared a single time. This chain connects TRBV10-3 to TRBJ2-2, with D unresolved. CDR1 is ENHRY and CDR2 is SYGVKD in the germline V gene. The ends were cut back, 6 bases at V and 4 bases at J, with 12 bases in the middle. The CDR3 is 14 residues long. Here the CDR3 DNA reads TGTGCCATCAGGCCGATAACAGTCACCGGGGAGCTGTTTTTT. Its protein is CAIRPITVTGELFF.

Only a few counts were recorded for this clone. This chain links TRBV15 with TRBJ1-6; D is undetermined. Trimming stripped 0 bases from V and 11 bases from J, with 11 bases between. CDR3 length: 14 residues. Germline CDR1 is LNHNV and CDR2 is YYDKDF (reference sequence). CDR3 DNA sequence: TGTGCCACCAGCAGAGAAGGGATCGGTCCACCCCTCCACTTT. Its protein is CATSREGIGPPLHF. Drawing the rest from reference TRBV15 and TRBJ1-6, the complete variable domain is DAMVIQNPRYQVTQFGKPVTLSCSQTLNHNVMYWYQQKSSQAPKLLFHYYDKDFNNEADTPDNFQSRRPNTSFCFLDIRSPGLGDTAMYLCATSREGIGPPLHFGNGTRLTVT.

This sequence joins TRBV28 and TRBJ2-6, with 8 bases aligning to TRBD1. Germline CDR1 is MDHEN and CDR2 is SYDVKM. V shed 4 bases, J shed 0 bases, and the junction held 11 bases outside the gene matches. The CDR3 is 19 amino acids. CDR3 sequence: CASSSLLAGGISGANVLTF. Written as DNA, the CDR3 is TGTGCCAGCAGTTCCCTCCTGGCAGGGGGCATCTCTGGGGCCAACGTCCTGACTTTC.

The chain is built from TRBV24-1 and TRBJ2-1; no reliable D call. Germline values: CDR1 KGHDR, CDR2 SFDVKD. The germline V and J ends were trimmed by 2 bases and 3 bases, with 10 bases remaining between them. The CDR3 is made up of 15 amino acids. The CDR3 coding sequence is TGTGCCACCAGTGATTGGAAGGGAAGCTACAATGAGCAGTTCTTC. Translated: CATSDWKGSYNEQFF.

V gene TRBV5-1 combines with J gene TRBJ2-1, with 10 nucleotides matching TRBD2. CDR3 length equals 15 residues. J gave up 9 bases and V 2 bases, and 8 bases lay outside the gene matches. From germline, CDR1 is SGHRS and CDR2 YFSETQ. The CDR3 here is CASSLKAGGLGEQFF. For the CDR3, the DNA is TGCGCCAGCAGCTTAAAAGCGGGGGGGCTCGGTGAGCAGTTCTTC.

This chain connects TRBV3-1 (or the pseudogene TRBV3-2) to TRBJ1-2; the match to TRBD1 covers 7 bases. Unmatched junction bases numbered 3, after V lost 4 bases and J lost 1 base. Germline V CDR1 and CDR2: LGHDT, YNNKEL (reference sequence). The CDR3 consists of 14 residues. The DNA for the CDR3 is TGTGCCAGCAGCCTCGGGACAGTTAACTATGGCTACACCTTC. As protein: CASSLGTVNYGYTF.

This clone was counted once. This chain joins TRBV7-9 and TRBJ1-1; D perhaps matches TRBD1 (5 bases). Per germline, CDR1 SEHNR and CDR2 FQNEAQ (reference sequence). Between the trimmed V and J ends, which lost 2 bases and 0 bases, there was a span of 10 bases. The CDR3 contains 15 residues. The CDR3 spells CASSLPGPVNTEAFF. CDR3 nucleotide sequence: TGTGCCAGCAGCTTACCGGGGCCAGTGAACACTGAAGCTTTCTTT.

The genes are TRBV6-5 and TRBJ1-3; no clear D gene. The germline V and J ends were trimmed by 0 bases and 0 bases, with 9 bases remaining between them. CDR3 length equals 16 residues. CDR1 and CDR2 (germline): MNHEY, SVGAGI. The CDR3 sequence: CASSYSETPSGNTIYF. The DNA for the CDR3 is TGTGCCAGCAGTTACTCGGAGACACCCTCTGGAAACACCATATATTTT.

The rearrangement uses TRBV20-1 and TRBJ1-1; TRBD1 matches 9 bases. This CDR3 comprises 15 residues. The germline V gene encodes CDR1 DFQATT and CDR2 SNEGSKA (reference sequence). Trimming removed 3 bases from V and 1 base from J; junction bases left unmatched: 6. The CDR3 is CSASAPGQGNTEAFF. The CDR3, as DNA: TGCAGTGCTAGTGCGCCGGGACAGGGGAACACTGAAGCTTTCTTT.

The J gene is TRBJ2-1, the V gene TRBV5-5; 8 bases map to TRBD2. The CDR3 length is 17 residues. The germline V gene encodes CDR1 SGHKS and CDR2 YYEKEE (reference sequence). V was clipped by 4 bases and J by 0 bases; unmatched bases: 9. CDR3 protein: CASSRAGAGSSYNEQFF. The CDR3 DNA follows: TGTGCCAGCAGCAGAGCGGGGGCCGGGAGCTCCTACAATGAGCAGTTCTTC.

This chain connects TRBV5-1 to TRBJ2-2; 7 bases match TRBD1. Trimming at V came to 3 bases and at J to 0 bases, leaving 2 bases not matched to a gene. The V gene's germline CDR1 is SGHRS and CDR2 YFSETQ. The CDR3 runs to 15 residues. The CDR3 DNA reads as TGCGCCAGCAGCTCCGGACAGGCGAACACCGGGGAGCTGTTTTTT. Protein product: CASSSGQANTGELFF.

The V gene is TRBV4-1, the J gene TRBJ1-2; a possible D gene is TRBD1 (6 bases). The germline V gene encodes CDR1 MGHRA and CDR2 YSYEKL. V shed 0 bases and J shed 0 bases, with 20 bases lying between them. The CDR3 is 19 residues long. For the CDR3, the DNA is TGCGCCAGCAGCCAAGATTTTGCCGTCGGGGGGCTTCCTAACTATGGCTACACCTTC. This encodes CASSQDFAVGGLPNYGYTF.

This sequence joins TRBV6-4 and TRBJ1-4; 7 bases line up with TRBD1. Germline CDR1 and CDR2: MRHNA and SNTAGT. V shed 6 bases, J shed 6 bases, and the junction held 7 bases outside the gene matches. The CDR3 contains 14 residues. CDR3 nucleotides: TGTGCCAGCAGGCCGACAGGGACACATGAAAAACTGTTTTTT. It encodes CASRPTGTHEKLFF.

V gene TRBV28 combines with J gene TRBJ2-7; weak D call: TRBD1 (5 bases). The germline V gene has CDR1 MDHEN and CDR2 SYDVKM. V dropped 6 bases and J dropped 2 bases, with 11 bases sitting between them. The CDR3 runs 13 residues. CDR3 nucleotide sequence: TGTGCCAGCAGCCTTTTGACAGCCTACGAGCAGTACTTC. Protein: CASSLLTAYEQYF. The variable domain in full, completed from reference TRBV28 and TRBJ2-7, reads DVKVTQSSRYLVKRTGEKVFLECVQDMDHENMFWYRQDPGLGLRLIYFSYDVKMKEKGDIPEGYSVSREKKERFSLILESASTNQTSMYLCASSLLTAYEQYFGPGTRLTVT.

The chain carries TRBV12-3 or TRBV12-4 and TRBJ1-2; D is unclear. The V end was cut by 3 bases, the J end by 8 bases, with 7 bases between. This CDR3 is built from 11 residues. For the CDR3, the DNA is TGTGCCAGCAGTTTCCGATTCGGCTACACCTTC. Its translation is CASSFRFGYTF.

The chain links TRBV5-6 to TRBJ1-5; D call uncertain. V lost 0 bases, J lost 2 bases, and 6 bases lay in between. The CDR3 has 14 residues. CDR1 is SGHDT, CDR2 YYEEEE, per germline. CDR3 in amino acids: CASSLAAGNQPQHF. CDR3 nucleotides: TGTGCCAGCAGCTTGGCCGCCGGCAATCAGCCCCAGCATTTT.

For the CDR3, the DNA is TGTGCCAGCAGTTCCGGGTCAACTAATGAAAAACTGTTTTTT. This gives the protein CASSSGSTNEKLFF. The chain couples TRBV28 to TRBJ1-4; D ambiguous. The CDR3 is 14 amino acids. Deletions cut 4 bases from V and 0 bases from J, with 6 bases between. The V gene's germline CDR1 is MDHEN and CDR2 SYDVKM. Complete variable domain (other parts from reference TRBV28 and TRBJ1-4): DVKVTQSSRYLVKRTGEKVFLECVQDMDHENMFWYRQDPGLGLRLIYFSYDVKMKEKGDIPEGYSVSREKKERFSLILESASTNQTSMYLCASSSGSTNEKLFFGSGTQLSVL.

The chain couples TRBV28 to TRBJ2-5; tentatively, D is TRBD1 (5 bases). This CDR3 has 15 residues. Trimming cost V 0 bases and J 4 bases, with 12 bases left between them. Germline V gene sequence: CDR1 MDHEN, CDR2 SYDVKM. Here the CDR3 DNA reads TGTGCCAGCAGTTTATGGGGCAGGGAAGGAGAGACCCAGTACTTC. This translates into CASSLWGREGETQYF.

The chain recombines TRBV7-2 with TRBJ2-2; 9 positions match TRBD2. Unmatched junction bases numbered 8, after V lost 3 bases and J lost 0 bases. This CDR3 region has 18 residues. Germline CDR1 and CDR2: SGHTA and FQGNSA. The CDR3 region is CASSFKSSGVANTGELFF. The CDR3 DNA sequence: TGTGCCAGCAGCTTTAAGTCTAGCGGGGTCGCGAACACCGGGGAGCTGTTTTTT.

The rearrangement uses TRBV18 and TRBJ1-1; D possibly corresponds to TRBD1 (5 bases). The CDR3 extends over 16 amino acids. Germline V lookup: CDR1 KGHSH, CDR2 LQKENI. V lost 2 bases and J 4 bases, leaving 17 bases between the germline ends. The CDR3 protein is CASSPGLAGTGTEAFF. In DNA, the CDR3 is TGTGCCAGCTCACCAGGCCTTGCCGGGACGGGCACTGAAGCTTTCTTT.